One and the same sample provided the 8 T cell receptor beta chains below, sequenced in a study of radiotherapy plus CTLA-4 blockade in lung cancer. Sequencing used immunoSEQ multiplex PCR; TCRdb keeps in-frame clones, though not all of them. The sample comprises 70,000 to 90,000 clones, approximately 78% of which are singletons, and 7% to 7.5% rests with the top ten. Source: peripheral blood, taken from a patient treated with radiotherapy plus ipilimumab. The receptors shown here come from a human donor with non-small cell lung cancer who had a complete response to radiotherapy plus ipilimumab.

The V gene is TRBV14, the J gene TRBJ2-7; TRBD2 might be the D (6 bases). V gave up 4 bases and J gave up 3 bases, with 7 bases separating them. CDR3 length: 12 residues. Germline V CDR1 and CDR2: SGHDN, FVKESK. CDR3: CASSPGLYEQYF. The CDR3 nucleotides are TGTGCCAGCAGCCCGGGACTCTACGAGCAGTACTTC.

The chain uses TRBV10-2 and TRBJ2-1; D could derive from TRBD1 or TRBD2 (6 bases each). The CDR3 loop spans 16 amino acids. Trimming removed 8 bases from V and 4 bases from J, with 21 bases in between. Germline CDR1 reads WSHSY; CDR2 reads SAAADI. CDR3 nucleotide sequence: TGCGCCAGCGATTACCGGGGGCTAGCTGGATACAATGAGCAGTTCTTC. Protein product: CASDYRGLAGYNEQFF.

The V call is TRBV7-9, the J call TRBJ1-1, with D perhaps matching TRBD1 (5 bases). V was trimmed by 11 bases and J by 8 bases, leaving 15 bases between them. CDR3 length: 11 residues. Germline V CDR1 and CDR2: SEHNR, FQNEAQ (reference sequence). Written as DNA, the CDR3 is TGTGCCGCGAGCAGCGGGGGGGAAGCTTTCTTT. Protein product: CAASSGGEAFF.

This chain joins TRBV7-8 and TRBJ2-7; tentative D call: TRBD2 (6 bases). V was pared by 1 base and J by 0 bases, with 13 bases between. Germline CDR1 and CDR2: SGHVS and FQNEAQ. The CDR3 totals 16 residues. The CDR3 sequence: CASSLGAGRNSYEQYF. The CDR3 DNA reads as TGTGCCAGCAGCTTAGGGGCGGGACGGAACTCCTACGAGCAGTACTTC.

Concerning this clone: The sample contains more than one DNA sequence encoding this CDR3. The chain couples TRBV10-3 to TRBJ2-5; weak D call: TRBD1 (5 bases). The germline gives CDR1 ENHRY, CDR2 SYGVKD. The V gene lost 3 bases and the J gene lost 4 bases, with 12 bases spanning the gap. The CDR3 covers 14 residues. CDR3: CAISEGQGGETQYF. The DNA of the CDR3 is TGTGCCATCAGTGAAGGGCAGGGTGGAGAGACCCAGTACTTC.

The chain combines TRBV29-1 with TRBJ2-1; D ambiguous. The length of the CDR3 is 15 residues. The germline V and J ends were trimmed by 4 bases and 0 bases, with 13 bases remaining between them. From germline, CDR1 is SQVTM and CDR2 ANQGSEA. Here the CDR3 DNA reads TGCAGCGTTGTTGGAGCGCAAAGCTCCTACAATGAGCAGTTCTTC. It codes for CSVVGAQSSYNEQFF.

This chain connects TRBV10-1 to TRBJ1-5, with D uncertain. V lost 2 bases and J 4 bases, leaving 6 bases between the germline ends. The CDR3 consists of 13 residues. CDR1 is WNHNN, CDR2 SYGVQD, per germline (reference sequence). CDR3 sequence (DNA): TGCGCCAGCAGTGAGCAATTGAATCAGCCCCAGCATTTT. It yields the protein CASSEQLNQPQHF.

This clone was detected only a few times. The chain has TRBV19 and TRBJ2-1; perhaps TRBD2 as D (6 bases). V lost 5 bases to trimming and J lost 4 bases, with 12 bases between them. CDR3 length: 14 amino acids. CDR1 is LNHDA, CDR2 SQIVND, per germline (reference sequence). This CDR3 reads CASSPWGDYNEQFF. The CDR3 DNA is TGTGCCAGTAGTCCATGGGGGGATTACAATGAGCAGTTCTTC.